The rows below give T cell receptor beta chains drawn from one sample of a study of blood T cell repertoires in COVID-19. Assay: immunoSEQ multiplex PCR; the TCRdb copy retains only in-frame clones and omits some. Among about 250,000 clones listed, 89% were seen once. Specimen: peripheral blood. The source of these receptors is a woman in her 40s who had recovered from COVID-19. Both conserved end residues are part of each CDR3. The D gene is left open where the match is weak.

>NA|15|TRBV5-6
CASSRDMGPDTEAFF
>NA|11|TRBV24-1
CATSEGGEQYF
>NA|14|TRBV3-1/TRBV3-2
CASSQDYMRDTQYF
>NA|16|TRBV28
CASSPNPGAGIGELFF
>NA|13|TRBV19
CASSIPGGYEQYF
>NA|12|TRBV3-1/TRBV3-2
CASSQEVQARTF
>TRBD2|16|TRBV12-5
CASGSPGRTSTDTQYF
>NA|13|TRBV6-5
CASTRGLSYEQYF
>TRBD1|13|TRBV12-3/TRBV12-4
CASRLTGTEKLFF
>NA|14|TRBV13
CASSLVVRGNEQFF
>TRBD1|17|TRBV3-1/TRBV3-2
CATTDRGIKRVNTEAFF
>NA|18|TRBV6-4
CASSPKGGLFPDTGELFF
>TRBD1|14|TRBV7-6
CASSSGQAGNTIYF
>TRBD1|17|TRBV25-1
CASSDNENGQGNQPQHF
>NA|12|TRBV12-3/TRBV12-4
CASSERNTEAFF
>NA|17|TRBV5-4
CASSLSLGGPFPYEQYF
>NA|12|TRBV19
CASSIIGGEAFF
>NA|16|TRBV10-1
CASSESVGGRMVIQYF
>NA|12|TRBV2
CASTRGGTEAFF
>TRBD2|17|TRBV3-1/TRBV3-2
CASSQNRASGGIYEQYF
>NA|19|TRBV15
CATSRVGGWASASTDTQYF
>TRBD1|14|TRBV9
CASSPPGTAYGYTF
>NA|12|TRBV10-3
CAISPRGNEQFF
>NA|15|TRBV9
CASSVASRGTDTQYF
>NA|12|TRBV29-1
CSVAWQNYGYTF
>TRBD1|15|TRBV11-1
CASSWGQENTGELFF
>TRBD1|15|TRBV5-1
CASSRNRGSYNEQFF
>NA|15|TRBV14
CASSRTEKNTGELFF
>TRBD1|15|TRBV6-5
CASSYSEGAVETQYF
>NA|16|TRBV3-1/TRBV3-2
CASSQFGLGNTDTQYF
>NA|13|TRBV5-1
CASSAGTTYGYTF
>NA|16|TRBV6-2/TRBV6-3
CASSPRGVLGPEEQFF
>NA|13|TRBV2
CASSRDIYTEAFF
>NA|12|TRBV24-1
CATSVDQETQYF
>NA|13|TRBV6-5
CASSYSAQNEQYF
>NA|15|TRBV5-4
CASSLFVPMNTEAFF
>NA|14|TRBV6-2/TRBV6-3
CASSYGLATGELFF
>TRBD2|14|TRBV28
CASSLELAGFEQFF
>TRBD1|15|TRBV6-5
CASSQIDRASSPLHF
>NA|13|TRBV3-1/TRBV3-2
CASSRTGQETQYF
>TRBD1|14|TRBV5-1
CASSPTGPTDTQYF
>NA|19|TRBV28
CASSLKGTWTDKPTYEQYF